The present T cell receptor beta chain was sequenced within a study of blood T cell repertoires in COVID-19 (dated by TCRdb to about 2020). Regarding the study in general: Samples from collaborators originated in the United States, Italy and Spain and spanned both the acute and convalescent phases of COVID-19. Samples were obtained from the ongoing ImmuneRACE study (first 160 participants) and from 1,254 subjects provided by 6 global collaborators. HLA class I and class II types, where available, came from metadata supplied by the sample provider rather than from assay-based typing. Deeply sampled blood TCRbeta repertoires from subjects exposed to, actively infected with, or recovered from COVID-19 were included in the dataset. Sample metadata almost always included a de-identified subject ID, COVID-19 status, age in years and sex. The material from the prospective study consisted of cDNA or gDNA derived from T cells, B-cell-depleted T cells, or PBMCs. The repertoires were released in a freely available public database intended as a resource for research on the immune response to SARS-CoV-2. The paper's findings and limits, for the study overall: The amount of clinical and demographic metadata varied by source and participant and was provided uncurated.

In regard to this clone: Its specific antigen is unknown. No much larger clonotype is one base removed from it; base qualities were not supplied.

Each collaborating institution followed its own protocols to collect whole blood in K2EDTA tubes. For TCRbeta analysis, collaborator samples were shipped as frozen whole blood, as isolated PBMCs, or as DNA extracted from either sample type. TCRbeta CDR3 regions were amplified from genomic DNA using the immunoSEQ Assay, a bias-controlled multiplex PCR. The study's own analysis went as follows. The number of nucleated cells in each sample was estimated from the amplification of reference gene primers within the assay. To quantify the absolute abundance of each unique TCRbeta CDR3 rearrangement, sequence reads were collapsed and filtered. Productive Simpson clonality was computed per sample as the square root of Simpson's diversity index over productive rearrangements. TCRdb provides this immuneACCESS table in a form limited to in-frame rearrangements. Some clones are lacking; in checked studies, under half of them reflect an unresolved V gene, and why the rest are absent is not known. The V and J calls and clone size were taken over from that table, and D and trimming were inferred from the DNA. In this sample the table shows 95,000 or so clones, more than 65% of which occur a single time. Roughly 18% of the sample is held by the ten biggest clonotypes.

Cut back by 5 bases and 2 bases, the V and J ends lie 7 bases apart. Taken from the germline V gene, the CDR1 and CDR2 loops are MNHEY and SVGAGI. The CDR3 has 12 amino acids, counting the end cysteine and phenylalanine. Only the CDR3 DNA stays, 36 bases, in frame from base 1. The sample taken for sequencing was peripheral blood. The chain is made from TRBV6-5 and TRBJ2-7, and the D gene may be TRBD2, 6 bases matching. This receptor was taken from a woman older than 75 with active or convalescent COVID-19. CDR3 reads: CASSSGPYEQYF. In nucleotides, the sequence is TGTGCCAGCAGTAGCGGGCCCTACGAGCAGTACTTC.